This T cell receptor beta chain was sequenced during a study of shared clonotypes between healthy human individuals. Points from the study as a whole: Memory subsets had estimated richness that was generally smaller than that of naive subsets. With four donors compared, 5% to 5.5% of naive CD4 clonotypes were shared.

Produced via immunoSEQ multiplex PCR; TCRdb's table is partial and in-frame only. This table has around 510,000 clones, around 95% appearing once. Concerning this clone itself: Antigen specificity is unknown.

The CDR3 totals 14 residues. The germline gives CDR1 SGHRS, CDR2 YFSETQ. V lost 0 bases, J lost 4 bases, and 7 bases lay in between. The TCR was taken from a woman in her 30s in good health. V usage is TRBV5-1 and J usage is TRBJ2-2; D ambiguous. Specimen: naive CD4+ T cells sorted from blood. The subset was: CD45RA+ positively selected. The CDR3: CASSLDSITGELFF. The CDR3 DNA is TGCGCCAGCAGCTTGGACAGTATCACCGGGGAGCTGTTTTTT.